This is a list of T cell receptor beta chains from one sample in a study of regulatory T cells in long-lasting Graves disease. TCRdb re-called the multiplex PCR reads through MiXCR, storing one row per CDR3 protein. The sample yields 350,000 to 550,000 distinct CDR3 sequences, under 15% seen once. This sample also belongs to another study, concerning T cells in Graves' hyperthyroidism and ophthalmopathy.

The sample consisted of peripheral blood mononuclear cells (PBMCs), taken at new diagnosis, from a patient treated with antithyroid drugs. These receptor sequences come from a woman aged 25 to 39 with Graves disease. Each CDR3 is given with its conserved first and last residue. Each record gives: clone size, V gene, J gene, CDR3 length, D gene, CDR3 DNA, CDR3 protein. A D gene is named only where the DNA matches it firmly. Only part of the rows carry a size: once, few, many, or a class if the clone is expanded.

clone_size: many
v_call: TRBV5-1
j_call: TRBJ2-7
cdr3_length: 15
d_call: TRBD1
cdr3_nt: TGCGCCAGCAGCTACGGGACAGCCGTCACCTACGAGCAGTACTTC
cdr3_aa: CASSYGTAVTYEQYF

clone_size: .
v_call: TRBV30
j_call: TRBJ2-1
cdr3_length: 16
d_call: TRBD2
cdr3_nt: TGTGCCTGGAGTGTAAGAGCGGGAGTGTCCTACAATGAGCAGTTCTTC
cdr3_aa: CAWSVRAGVSYNEQFF

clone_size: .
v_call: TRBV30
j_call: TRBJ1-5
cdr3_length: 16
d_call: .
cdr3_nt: TGTGCCTGGAGGGACAAACAGGGAGGAGGCAATCAGCCCCAGCATTTT
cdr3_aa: CAWRDKQGGGNQPQHF

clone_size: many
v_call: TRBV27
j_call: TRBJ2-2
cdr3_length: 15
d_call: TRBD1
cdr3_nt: TGTGCCAGCAGCCATGACAGGGGGTATACCGGGGAGCTGTTTTTT
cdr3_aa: CASSHDRGYTGELFF

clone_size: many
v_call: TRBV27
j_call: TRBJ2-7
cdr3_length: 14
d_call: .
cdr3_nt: TGTGCCAGCAGTTTAGATGCAGGGGCCTACGAGCAGTACTTC
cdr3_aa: CASSLDAGAYEQYF

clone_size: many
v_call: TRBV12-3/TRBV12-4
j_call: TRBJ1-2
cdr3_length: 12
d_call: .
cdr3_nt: TGTGCCAGCAGTTTAGGGCAGGATGGCTACACCTTC
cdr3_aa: CASSLGQDGYTF

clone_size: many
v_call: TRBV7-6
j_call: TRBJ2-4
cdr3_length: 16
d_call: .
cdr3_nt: TGTGCCAGCAGCTTAGCAGGGTTGGGGGCGCCAACGATTCAGTACTTC
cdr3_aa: CASSLAGLGAPTIQYF

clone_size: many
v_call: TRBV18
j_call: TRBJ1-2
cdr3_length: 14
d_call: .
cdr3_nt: TGTGCCAGCTCACCACAAGGTTCTAACTATGGCTACACCTTC
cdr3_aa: CASSPQGSNYGYTF

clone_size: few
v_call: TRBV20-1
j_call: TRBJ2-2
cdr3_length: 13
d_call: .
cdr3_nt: TGCAGTGCTAGGCAGGGAAACACCGGGGAGCTGTTTTTT
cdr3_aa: CSARQGNTGELFF

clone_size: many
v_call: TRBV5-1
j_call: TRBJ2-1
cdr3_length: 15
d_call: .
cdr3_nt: TGCGCCAGCAGCTTGGGGCTAGCAGCAAGGATTGAGCAGTTCTTC
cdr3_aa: CASSLGLAARIEQFF

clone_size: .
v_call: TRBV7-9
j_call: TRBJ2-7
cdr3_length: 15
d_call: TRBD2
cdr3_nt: TGTGCCAGCAGCTCCCAGGGACTAGCGGACTACGAGCAGTACTTC
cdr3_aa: CASSSQGLADYEQYF

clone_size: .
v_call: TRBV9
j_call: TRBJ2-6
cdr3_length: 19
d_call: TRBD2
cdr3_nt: TGTGCCAGCAGCGTAGGGTTGGGAGGGCGAGGCTCTGGGGCCAACGTCCTGACTTTC
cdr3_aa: CASSVGLGGRGSGANVLTF

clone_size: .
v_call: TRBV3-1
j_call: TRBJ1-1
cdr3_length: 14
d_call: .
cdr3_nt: TGTGCCAGCAGCCAAGCGGGGACCACCACTGAAGCTTTCTTT
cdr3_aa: CASSQAGTTTEAFF

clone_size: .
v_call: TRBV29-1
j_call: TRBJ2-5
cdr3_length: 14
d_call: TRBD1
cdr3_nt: TGCAGCGTTGATGCAGGGGGCGCAGGAGAGACCCAGTACTTC
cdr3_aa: CSVDAGGAGETQYF

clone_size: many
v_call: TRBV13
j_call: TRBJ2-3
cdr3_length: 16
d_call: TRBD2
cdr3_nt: TGTGCCAGCAGCCCACGGGCGGGAGGGGGATCAGATACGCAGTATTTT
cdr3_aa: CASSPRAGGGSDTQYF

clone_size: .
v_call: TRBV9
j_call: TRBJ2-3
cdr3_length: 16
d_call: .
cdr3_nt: TGTGCCAGCAGCGTCTCGAAAGGGCGATCCCCAGATACGCAGTATTTT
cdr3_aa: CASSVSKGRSPDTQYF

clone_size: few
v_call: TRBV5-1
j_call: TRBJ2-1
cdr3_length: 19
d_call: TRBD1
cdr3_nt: TGCGCCAGCAGCACGGAATCCCTCCCAGGGACAGGGCGGTACAATGAGCAGTTCTTC
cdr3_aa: CASSTESLPGTGRYNEQFF

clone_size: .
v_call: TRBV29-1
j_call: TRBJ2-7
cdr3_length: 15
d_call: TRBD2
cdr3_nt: TGCAGCGTTGAAGGACTAGCGGGAGTAATAGGGGAGCAGTACTTC
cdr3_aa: CSVEGLAGVIGEQYF

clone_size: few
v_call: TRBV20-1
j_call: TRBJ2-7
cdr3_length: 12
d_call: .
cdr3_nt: TGCAGTGCTGCGAGACAGGCCTACGAGCAGTACTTC
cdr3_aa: CSAARQAYEQYF

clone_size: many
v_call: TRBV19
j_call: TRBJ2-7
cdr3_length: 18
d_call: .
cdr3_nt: TGTGCCAGTAGTGGTGGTCTAACCAGGGGACGCACAGACTACGAGCAGTACTTC
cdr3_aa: CASSGGLTRGRTDYEQYF

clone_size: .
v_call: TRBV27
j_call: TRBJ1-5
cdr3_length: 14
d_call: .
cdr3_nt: TGTGCCAGCGGCCTCGTCGCTCTCAATCAGCCCCAGCATTTT
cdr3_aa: CASGLVALNQPQHF

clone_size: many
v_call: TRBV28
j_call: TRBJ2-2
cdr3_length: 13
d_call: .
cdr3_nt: TGTGCCAGCATACAGACGAACACCGGGGAGCTGTTTTTT
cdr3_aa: CASIQTNTGELFF

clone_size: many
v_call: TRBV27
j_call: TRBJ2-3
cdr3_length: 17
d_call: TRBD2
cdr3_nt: TGTGCCAGCAGTTTCGGGAGGGGACGGCAGATCACAGATACGCAGTATTTT
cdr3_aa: CASSFGRGRQITDTQYF

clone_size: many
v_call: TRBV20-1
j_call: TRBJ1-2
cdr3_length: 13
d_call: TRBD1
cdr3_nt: TGCAGTGCTAGCCCCCGGGACAGGGGAAGCTACACCTTC
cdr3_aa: CSASPRDRGSYTF

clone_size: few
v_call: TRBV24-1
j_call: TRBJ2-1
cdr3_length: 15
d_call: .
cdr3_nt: TGTGCCACCAGTGATCTCGGACTAAGGGGCAATGAGCAGTTCTTC
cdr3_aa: CATSDLGLRGNEQFF

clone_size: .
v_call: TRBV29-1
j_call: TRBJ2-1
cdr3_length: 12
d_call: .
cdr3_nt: TGCAGCGTTTCTCGGCGGAACAATGAGCAGTTCTTC
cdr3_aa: CSVSRRNNEQFF

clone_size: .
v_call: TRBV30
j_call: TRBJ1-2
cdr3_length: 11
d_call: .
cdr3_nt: TGTGCCTGGCAGGGTTTACATGGCTACACCTTC
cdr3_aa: CAWQGLHGYTF

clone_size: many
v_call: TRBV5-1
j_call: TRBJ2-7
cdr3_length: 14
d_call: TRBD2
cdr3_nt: TGCGCCAGCAGACCCCCGGGGGGGACCTACGAGCAGTACTTC
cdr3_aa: CASRPPGGTYEQYF

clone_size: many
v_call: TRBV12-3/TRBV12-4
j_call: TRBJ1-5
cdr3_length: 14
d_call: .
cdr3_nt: TGTGCCAGCAGTTTGGCGGAGGGGGGACAGCCCCAGCATTTT
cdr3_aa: CASSLAEGGQPQHF

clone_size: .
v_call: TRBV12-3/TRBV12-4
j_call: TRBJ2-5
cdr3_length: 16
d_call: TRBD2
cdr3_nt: TGTGCCAGCAGTTTCAGACTAGCGGGAGACCAAGAGACCCAGTACTTC
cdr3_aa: CASSFRLAGDQETQYF

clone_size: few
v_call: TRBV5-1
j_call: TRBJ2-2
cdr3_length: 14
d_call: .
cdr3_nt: TGTGCCAGCAGCTTGACGCAGACCACCGGGGAGCTGTTTTTT
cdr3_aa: CASSLTQTTGELFF

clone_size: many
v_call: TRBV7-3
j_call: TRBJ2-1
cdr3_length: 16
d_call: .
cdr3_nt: TGTGCCAGCAGCAAATGGACGGGGCCGGGCACCAATGAGCAGTTCTTC
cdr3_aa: CASSKWTGPGTNEQFF

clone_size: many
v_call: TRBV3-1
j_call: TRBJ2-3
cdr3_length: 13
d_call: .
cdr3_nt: TGTGCCAGCAGCCATTTGAGGGGAGATACGCAGTATTTT
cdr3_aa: CASSHLRGDTQYF

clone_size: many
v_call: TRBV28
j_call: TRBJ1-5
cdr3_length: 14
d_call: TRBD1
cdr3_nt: TGTGCCAGCAGTTTAGGGGGGACAGGGGGGCCCCAGCATTTT
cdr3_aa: CASSLGGTGGPQHF

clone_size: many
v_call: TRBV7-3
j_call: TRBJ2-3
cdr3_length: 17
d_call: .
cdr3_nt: TGTGCCAGCAGCTTAAATCCGGGGCGGACTTACACAGATACGCAGTATTTT
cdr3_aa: CASSLNPGRTYTDTQYF

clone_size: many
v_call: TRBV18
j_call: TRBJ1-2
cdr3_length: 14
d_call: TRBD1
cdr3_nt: TGTGCCAGCTCACCGCAGGGACAGGGCCATGGCTACACCTTC
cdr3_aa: CASSPQGQGHGYTF